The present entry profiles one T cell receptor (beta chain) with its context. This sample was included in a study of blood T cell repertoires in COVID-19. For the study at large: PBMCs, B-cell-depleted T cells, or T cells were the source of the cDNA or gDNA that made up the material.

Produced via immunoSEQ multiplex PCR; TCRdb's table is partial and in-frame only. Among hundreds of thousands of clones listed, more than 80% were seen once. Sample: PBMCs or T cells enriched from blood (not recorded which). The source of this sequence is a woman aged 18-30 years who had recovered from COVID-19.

CDR3 nucleotides: TGTGCCAGCAGCGACCGACAGGGGGGAGGCTACACCTTC. As protein: CASSDRQGGGYTF. The chain is built from TRBV5-4 and TRBJ1-2, with 9 bases matching TRBD1. The length of the CDR3 is 13 residues. After removal of 4 bases from V and 8 bases from J, the junction contained 6 bases not matched to a gene. Germline CDR1 and CDR2: SGHNT and YYREEE (reference sequence).